This is a list of T cell receptor beta chains from one sample in a study of prognosis after radiotherapy for stage I lung cancer. MiXCR, applied by TCRdb to the multiplex PCR reads, yields one record per CDR3 protein. The data hold about 14,000 distinct CDR3 sequences, with 55% to 60% observed a single time. Sequencing was performed on PBMCs, taken before or after stereotactic body radiation therapy (not recorded which). These receptors all come from a donor at least 50 years old with non-small cell lung cancer. The CDR3 runs from the conserved cysteine through the conserved F or W. D genes are given only for firm matches. Only part of the rows carry a size: once, few, many, or a class if the clone is expanded.

v_gene	j_gene	abundance	d_gene	CDR3nt	CDR3aa
TRBV7-9	TRBJ1-1	once	-	TGTGACAGCAGCCTTAGGGGGGGGTTGAAAACTGAAGCTTTCTTT	CDSSLRGGLKTEAFF
TRBV12-3/TRBV12-4	TRBJ2-3	once	-	TGTGCCAGCAGTCCCAGTGGCCGGTATACGCAGTATTTT	CASSPSGRYTQYF
TRBV20-1	TRBJ1-1	many	-	TGCAGTGCTAGCCCCCAGAACACTGAAGCTTTCTTT	CSASPQNTEAFF
TRBV7-2	TRBJ2-2	-	-	TGTGCCAGCAGCTTAGGCGGGGGCCGGAACACCGGGGAGCTGTTTTTT	CASSLGGGRNTGELFF
TRBV24-1	TRBJ2-7	medium-sized	-	TGTGCCACCAGTGATTGGGCCAGTTTATACTCCTACGAGCAGTACTTC	CATSDWASLYSYEQYF
TRBV19	TRBJ2-7	-	-	TGTGCCAGTAGTACGGGTGATAGCGTGAGCCACGATCAGTACTTC	CASSTGDSVSHDQYF
TRBV29-1	TRBJ2-5	many	TRBD1	TGCGGCGGAACAGGGGGCGCCTTTGAGACCCAGTACTTC	CGGTGGAFETQYF
TRBV12-3/TRBV12-4	TRBJ1-1	medium-sized	TRBD1	TGTGCCAGCAGTCAGACAGGGCCGAACACTGAAGCTTTCTTT	CASSQTGPNTEAFF
TRBV6-2/TRBV6-3	TRBJ2-1	-	TRBD2	TGTGCCAGCAGTTGGACTAGCGGGAGAAGGTGGTACAATGAGCAGTTCTTC	CASSWTSGRRWYNEQFF
TRBV7-8	TRBJ1-5	many	-	TGTGCCAGCAGCTTAGGGGTTGACCAGCCCCAGCATTTT	CASSLGVDQPQHF
TRBV12-5	TRBJ1-6	many	-	TGTGCTAGTGGTCTTAACCTCAATTCACCCCTCCACTTT	CASGLNLNSPLHF
TRBV3-1	TRBJ2-3	-	TRBD1	TGTGCCAGCAGCCAGGGACAGGGGGCAGATACGCAGTATTTT	CASSQGQGADTQYF
TRBV20-1	TRBJ2-7	-	-	TGCAGTGCTCGTTCGACAGGTGATTCCTACGAGCAGTACTTC	CSARSTGDSYEQYF
TRBV15	TRBJ1-5	many	-	TGTGCCACCAGCGAATGGGCTAGCAATCAGCCCCAGCATTTT	CATSEWASNQPQHF
TRBV7-9	TRBJ1-2	medium-sized	-	TGTGCCAGCAGCTTAGGACCCGTTGGGGATGGCTACACCTTC	CASSLGPVGDGYTF
TRBV6-1	TRBJ1-3	-	-	TGTGCCAGCAGTGAACAGGGAGGAAACACCATATATTTT	CASSEQGGNTIYF
TRBV19	TRBJ1-4	many	-	TGTGCCAGTAGTCAGGACACTGTAAATGAAAAACTGTTTTTT	CASSQDTVNEKLFF
TRBV12-3/TRBV12-4	TRBJ2-7	-	-	TGTGCCAGCAGTTTAAATGGTGGCTACGAGCAGTACTTC	CASSLNGGYEQYF
TRBV2	TRBJ2-1	-	TRBD2	TGTGCCAGCGGCGGGAGTCGGGTTGAGCAGTTCTTC	CASGGSRVEQFF
TRBV19	TRBJ2-2	few	TRBD1	TGTGCCAGTAGTAGGGCCGGGACAGGGGGTACCCGTGAGCTGTTTTTT	CASSRAGTGGTRELFF
TRBV6-1	TRBJ2-7	-	-	TGTGCCAGCAGTTATACGGGAGAGGGATTCGAGCAGTACTTC	CASSYTGEGFEQYF
TRBV27	TRBJ2-1	-	-	TGTGCCAGCAGCGTAAGGGCCCTCAACAATGAGCAGTTCTTC	CASSVRALNNEQFF
TRBV11-3	TRBJ1-6	-	TRBD1	TGTGCCAGCACTTTGACAGGGTATAATTCACCCCTCCACTTT	CASTLTGYNSPLHF
TRBV20-1	TRBJ1-1	medium-sized	-	TGCAGTGCTAGTCACCTTGGAGGCACTGAAGCTTTCTTT	CSASHLGGTEAFF
TRBV24-1	TRBJ2-1	-	-	TGTGCCACCAGTGGACCCGCGGCAGGGGTGGATGAGCAGTTCTTC	CATSGPAAGVDEQFF
TRBV6-1	TRBJ1-1	medium-sized	-	TGTGCCAGCAGTTCCCGTTACCAGAACACTGAAGCTTTCTTT	CASSSRYQNTEAFF
TRBV6-2/TRBV6-3	TRBJ1-4	-	-	TGTGCCAGCAGTGAACGCGGGAGTGAAAAACTGTTTTTT	CASSERGSEKLFF
TRBV11-3	TRBJ2-7	-	-	TGTGCCAGCAGCTTATTCCAGGGGTCAGGGGAGCAGTACTTC	CASSLFQGSGEQYF
TRBV20-1	TRBJ2-1	-	-	TGCAGTGCTAGAGGGTTGGCGGGAGTGGTGGAGGGGGATGAGCAGTTCTTC	CSARGLAGVVEGDEQFF
TRBV7-3	TRBJ2-1	many	TRBD2	TGTGCCAGCAGCTTAATAGGGAGCGGGATCCTCTCCTACAATGAGCAGTTCTTC	CASSLIGSGILSYNEQFF
TRBV7-8	TRBJ2-7	medium-sized	-	TGTGCCAGCAGCTTAGCCTCGGTGCGTTCAGAGCAGTACTTC	CASSLASVRSEQYF
TRBV6-1	TRBJ2-3	medium-sized	-	TGTGCCAGCAGTGCAAACAGGGTGGATACGCAGTATTTT	CASSANRVDTQYF
TRBV6-1	TRBJ2-2	medium-sized	-	TGTGCCAGCAGCCCTCAGAGCACCGGGGAGCTGTTTTTT	CASSPQSTGELFF
TRBV7-8	TRBJ1-5	many	TRBD1	TGTGCCAGCAGCTTCTCCCAGGGGGCAAGCAATCAGCCCCAGCATTTT	CASSFSQGASNQPQHF
TRBV6-2/TRBV6-3	TRBJ1-4	-	-	TGTGCCAGCTCAAAGATGGGGGCGAAGGGTGAAAAACTGTTTTTT	CASSKMGAKGEKLFF
TRBV12-5	TRBJ2-1	large	-	TGTGCTAGTGCAGCGGACTCCTACAATGAGCAGTTCTTC	CASAADSYNEQFF
TRBV20-1	TRBJ1-5	-	-	TGCAGTGCTAGAAGAGATGGGGCGACCAATCAGCCCCAGCATTTT	CSARRDGATNQPQHF
TRBV30	TRBJ1-4	-	TRBD1	TGTGCCTGGAGTTTCGGGGACAGGGCTGAAAAACTGTTTTTT	CAWSFGDRAEKLFF
TRBV5-6	TRBJ2-5	many	-	TGTGCCAGCAGCTTGGCCTTAGGATCCCAAGAGACCCAGTACTTC	CASSLALGSQETQYF
TRBV20-1	TRBJ2-1	-	TRBD2	TGCAGTGCTAGAGTTCAAGCGGGAGTCTTAAATGAGCAGTTCTTC	CSARVQAGVLNEQFF
TRBV2	TRBJ2-1	-	TRBD2	TGTGCCAGCAGCCCCCAGGACAGGGAGAGGACTAGCGGGAAGTTTCCCGACTCGGCGCAGTTCTTC	CASSPQDRERTSGKFPDSAQFF
TRBV7-9	TRBJ1-4	many	TRBD1	TGTGCCAGCAGCCCGGGACAGCTTAATGAAAAACTGTTTTTT	CASSPGQLNEKLFF
TRBV28	TRBJ2-1	-	-	TGTGCCAGCAGTTTTGGGGGCCCTAGCGTTAGGGGCAATGAGCAGTTCTTC	CASSFGGPSVRGNEQFF
TRBV11-2	TRBJ2-1	once	-	TGTGCCAGCAGCTTAGGTCTCTATGAGCAGTTCTTC	CASSLGLYEQFF
TRBV2	TRBJ1-5	-	TRBD1	TGTGCCGGCAGAGAGATCGGGACAGGCCCTGATCGGCCCCAGCATTTT	CAGREIGTGPDRPQHF
TRBV7-9	TRBJ2-7	medium-sized	TRBD1	TGTGCCAGCAGCTTCCCGGGACAGGGGGCCTCCTACGAGCAGTACTTC	CASSFPGQGASYEQYF